A selection of T cell receptor beta chains follows, all from one sample in a study of post-analysis software for immune sequencing data. Each CDR3 protein is one row after TCRdb ran MiXCR on the PCR reads. The data hold more than 500,000 distinct CDR3 sequences, with 30% to 40% observed a single time. Sequenced material: blood. Source of these receptors: a girl aged 2-17 years with multiple sclerosis. CDR3s include the opening cysteine and the closing phenylalanine or tryptophan. The D gene is left open where the match is weak. Clone size is given for some rows only: seen once, a few or many times, or a class if the clone is expanded.

D	V	J	size	DNA	CDR3
TRBD2	TRBV10-3	TRBJ2-5	few	TGTGCCATCAGTGAGTCGGTTAGCGGGGGCCAAGAGACCCAGTACTTC	CAISESVSGGQETQYF
TRBD1	TRBV5-1	TRBJ1-2	.	TGCGCCAGCAGCTTCGACAGGGGTGGATACTATGGCTACACCTTC	CASSFDRGGYYGYTF
.	TRBV18	TRBJ1-2	.	TGTGCCAGCTCACCGGGAACGTTCGATGGCTACACCTTC	CASSPGTFDGYTF
.	TRBV3-1	TRBJ2-5	.	TGTGCCAGCAGCCAAGAAAGTCGGTTAGAGACCCAGTACTTC	CASSQESRLETQYF
TRBD2	TRBV3-1	TRBJ2-5	few	TGTGCCAGCGGCCCGGGACTAGGCCTCCAAGAGACCCAGTACTTC	CASGPGLGLQETQYF
.	TRBV18	TRBJ2-5	.	TGTGCCAGCTCACCAGACAGCCGCCAAGAGACCCAGTACTTC	CASSPDSRQETQYF
.	TRBV5-1	TRBJ2-1	.	TGCGCCAGCAGCCCCTCCGAGGAGACCCAGTTCTTC	CASSPSEETQFF
.	TRBV5-1	TRBJ1-2	.	TGCGCCAGCAGCTTAAGGAGGACGAGCCTGGTAGGCTACACCTTC	CASSLRRTSLVGYTF
.	TRBV28	TRBJ1-4	.	TGTGCCAGCAGTTTGTCGTTCGCTCCCTGGGAACTGTTTTTT	CASSLSFAPWELFF
TRBD2	TRBV20-1	TRBJ2-5	few	TGCAGTGCCAGACAAGGGACTAGCGTCGAGACCCAGTACTTC	CSARQGTSVETQYF
.	TRBV20-1	TRBJ1-4	few	TGCAGTGCAGGGGGGGAGTTGGAGGGTGAAAAACTGTTTTTT	CSAGGELEGEKLFF
.	TRBV11-2	TRBJ2-3	.	TGTGCCAGCAGCCGGACAGAGTTGGTCCCAGATACGCAGTATTTT	CASSRTELVPDTQYF
TRBD1	TRBV7-9	TRBJ2-7	few	TGTGCCAGCAGCTTACGAACGGTAGGACAGGGTGGGGACCTCTACGAGCAGTACTTC	CASSLRTVGQGGDLYEQYF
TRBD2	TRBV10-3	TRBJ2-5	.	TGTGCCATCAGACCGGGACTAGGAATCAATGAGCAGTACTTC	CAIRPGLGINEQYF
.	TRBV28	TRBJ2-7	few	TGTGCCAGCAGCCGACCAGGAAATTACGAGCAGTACTTC	CASSRPGNYEQYF
TRBD2	TRBV5-1	TRBJ2-3	.	TGCGCCAGCAGCCCTGGACTAGCGCATACCACAGATACGCAGTATTTT	CASSPGLAHTTDTQYF
TRBD1	TRBV25-1	TRBJ1-5	.	TGTGCCAGCAGTGATCTGGGACAGGAGAGTAGTCAGCCCCAGCATTTT	CASSDLGQESSQPQHF
TRBD2	TRBV4-1	TRBJ2-1	.	TGCGCCAGCAGCCAAGAGCGACTAGCGGGGGACAATGAGCAGTTCTTC	CASSQERLAGDNEQFF
.	TRBV28	TRBJ2-1	few	TGTGCCAGCAGCCCTCGGGGTCTATACAATGAGCAGTTCTTC	CASSPRGLYNEQFF
.	TRBV24-1	TRBJ2-3	.	TGTGCCACAGGAGACAGCGTTGATACGCAGTATTTT	CATGDSVDTQYF
.	TRBV6-1	TRBJ1-1	.	TGTGCCAGCAGTGGGCAGGGTCCGGCCTCCATGAACACTGAAGCTTTCTTT	CASSGQGPASMNTEAFF
.	TRBV5-5	TRBJ2-3	.	TGTGCCAGCAGCTTGGAAGGCCTGGGGGCGACAGATACGCAGTATTTT	CASSLEGLGATDTQYF
TRBD1	TRBV20-1	TRBJ2-3	.	TGCAGTGCTAGTCCACGGACAGGAGGAGATACGCAGTATTTT	CSASPRTGGDTQYF
TRBD1	TRBV20-1	TRBJ1-2	.	TGCAGTGCTCCGCGACAGGGGAACTATGGCTACACCTTC	CSAPRQGNYGYTF
TRBD2	TRBV7-3	TRBJ2-1	.	TGTGCCAGCAGCGTAACTAGCGGGGGGTACTACAATGAGCAGTTCTTC	CASSVTSGGYYNEQFF
.	TRBV7-2	TRBJ1-2	few	TGTGCCAGCAGCTTAGCCCCCGCGGTGAACTATGGCTACACCTTC	CASSLAPAVNYGYTF
.	TRBV14	TRBJ1-6	.	TGTGCCAGAAGCCAGTGGACAGCAAATTCACCCCTCCACTTT	CARSQWTANSPLHF
.	TRBV12-5	TRBJ2-3	.	TGTGCTAGTGGTTTGACAGGGACGCAGTATTTT	CASGLTGTQYF
.	TRBV15	TRBJ1-2	.	TGTGCCACCAGCAGACCTAACTATGGCTACACCTTC	CATSRPNYGYTF
.	TRBV4-1	TRBJ2-7	few	TGCGCCAGCAGCTCCGCCTCGGCACTACTTTACGAGCAGTACTTC	CASSSASALLYEQYF
TRBD1	TRBV28	TRBJ2-1	.	TGTGCCAGCAGCCTCCTGGGGACAGGGATCGATGAGCAGTTCTTC	CASSLLGTGIDEQFF
TRBD1	TRBV9	TRBJ2-1	.	TGTGCCAGCAGCGCAGGGACAGGGCCCTACAATGAGCAGTTCTTC	CASSAGTGPYNEQFF
.	TRBV28	TRBJ2-3	.	TGTGCCAGCGGCTTGGGCCCCACAGATACGCAGTATTTT	CASGLGPTDTQYF
.	TRBV11-2	TRBJ2-1	few	TGTGCCAGCAGCGCAGACGGTTCCACCGGAAATGAGCAGTTCTTC	CASSADGSTGNEQFF
TRBD2	TRBV4-1	TRBJ2-1	.	TGCGCCAACAGACAACCGGGACTAGCGTCCTACAATGAGCAGTTCTTC	CANRQPGLASYNEQFF
.	TRBV10-3	TRBJ1-1	.	TGTGCCATCAGTGAGCCGGCGGGGGCGAACACTGAAGCTTTCTTT	CAISEPAGANTEAFF
.	TRBV29-1	TRBJ2-2	.	TGCAGCGTTACATTAGGTACCGGGGAGCTGTTTTTT	CSVTLGTGELFF
TRBD1	TRBV29-1	TRBJ2-1	.	TGCAGCGCCCGGACAGGGGGCAATGAGCAGTTCTTC	CSARTGGNEQFF
TRBD1	TRBV5-6	TRBJ2-1	.	TGTGCCAGCGCCCATGGACAGGGACGCTACAATGAGCAGTTCTTC	CASAHGQGRYNEQFF
TRBD1	TRBV3-1	TRBJ1-2	.	TGTGCCAGCAGCCCGGGACAGGAGACGGGCTACACCTTC	CASSPGQETGYTF
.	TRBV4-1	TRBJ2-7	.	TGCGCCAGCAGCTCCGGGACCTCGAGTTACGAGCAGTACTTC	CASSSGTSSYEQYF